The 29 T cell receptor beta chains below all came from one sample that was sequenced in a study of blood T cell repertoires in COVID-19. Sequenced by immunoSEQ multiplex PCR; TCRdb stores in-frame clones only, minus some. The sample has some 14,000 clones, over 80% seen once. Sequencing input: peripheral blood. These receptors were collected from a human donor in a cohort sampled during active COVID-19.

The V call is TRBV4-1, the J call TRBJ2-7; 8 bases fit TRBD1. This CDR3 comprises 18 residues. Looked up from germline, CDR1 is MGHRA and CDR2 is YSYEKL. The ends lost 2 bases at V and 1 base at J; junction bases unmatched: 13. Written as DNA, the CDR3 is TGCGCCAGCAGCCAACTAATATCAGCCGGGACAGGATCCTACGAGCAGTACTTC. Amino acids: CASSQLISAGTGSYEQYF.

The chain is built from TRBV5-1 and TRBJ2-5; D is ambiguous. Looked up from germline, CDR1 is SGHRS and CDR2 is YFSETQ. The V end lost 6 bases, the J end lost 4 bases, and 10 bases lay between the germline ends. The CDR3 extends over 12 amino acids. The CDR3 spells CASTGRGETQYF. In DNA form, the CDR3 reads TGCGCCAGCACCGGCAGAGGAGAGACCCAGTACTTC.

The chain combines TRBV6-2 or TRBV6-3 with TRBJ2-7; 10 nucleotides agree with TRBD2. V shed 1 base and J 6 bases; nucleotides not matched to a gene: 15. The CDR3 spans 18 residues. The V gene's germline CDR1 is MNHEY and CDR2 SVGEGT. The CDR3, as DNA: TGTGCCAGCAGTTACTTGCACGGTCTGCGTCTAGCGGGGGTCGAGCAGTACTTC. This gives the protein CASSYLHGLRLAGVEQYF.

This sequence joins TRBV14 and TRBJ1-4; D unresolved. The CDR3 has 16 residues. The ends were cut back, 0 bases at V and 7 bases at J, with 15 bases in the middle. The V gene's germline CDR1 is SGHDN and CDR2 FVKESK. The CDR3 DNA reads TGTGCCAGCAGCCAAGAAGGAAGGGCGGGAAGTGAAAAACTGTTTTTT. It codes for CASSQEGRAGSEKLFF. Looking up the rest from reference TRBV14 and TRBJ1-4 gives the full variable domain: EAGVTQFPSHSVIEKGQTVTLRCDPISGHDNLYWYRRVMGKEIKFLLHFVKESKQDESGMPNNRFLAERTGGTYSTLKVQPAELEDSGVYFCASSQEGRAGSEKLFFGSGTQLSVL.

The chain has TRBV5-1 and TRBJ1-2, with 7 nucleotides matching TRBD1. The J segment lost 0 bases and the V segment lost 10 bases, leaving 6 bases of the junction unmatched. This CDR3 region has 13 residues. Germline CDR1 reads SGHRS; CDR2 reads YFSETQ. The CDR3 sequence is CAGNRGSNYGYTF. For the CDR3, the DNA is TGCGCCGGAAACAGGGGTTCTAACTATGGCTACACCTTC.

The chain has TRBV5-5 and TRBJ1-5, with D hard to call. The CDR3 extends over 16 amino acids. Germline CDR1 is SGHKS and CDR2 is YYEKEE (reference sequence). V lost 1 base to trimming and J lost 6 bases, with 17 bases between them. The CDR3 is CASSLWAFQAGQPQHF. The CDR3 bases are TGTGCCAGCAGCTTGTGGGCGTTCCAGGCTGGTCAGCCCCAGCATTTT. Full variable domain (outside the CDR3, taken from reference TRBV5-5 and TRBJ1-5): DAGVTQSPTHLIKTRGQQVTLRCSPISGHKSVSWYQQVLGQGPQFIFQYYEKEERGRGNFPDRFSARQFPNYSSELNVNALLLGDSALYLCASSLWAFQAGQPQHFGDGTRLSIL.

Only one count was recorded for this clone. This chain connects TRBV19 to TRBJ1-2; D unclear. Germline CDR1 and CDR2: LNHDA and SQIVND (reference sequence). The CDR3 runs to 12 residues. V was clipped by 3 bases and J by 1 base, with 3 bases between them. The CDR3 spells CASSIHNYGYTF. The CDR3 coding sequence is TGTGCCAGTAGTATCCATAACTATGGCTACACCTTC. Full variable domain (outside the CDR3, taken from reference TRBV19 and TRBJ1-2): DGGITQSPKYLFRKEGQNVTLSCEQNLNHDAMYWYRQDPGQGLRLIYYSQIVNDFQKGDIAEGYSVSREKKESFPLTVTSAQKNPTAFYLCASSIHNYGYTFGSGTRLTVV.

This chain joins TRBV3-1 (or the pseudogene TRBV3-2) and TRBJ2-5, with D perhaps matching TRBD2 (7 bases). V lost 3 bases to trimming and J lost 5 bases, with 19 bases between them. In germline, CDR1 is LGHDT, CDR2 YNNKEL (reference sequence). The CDR3 contains 16 residues. CDR3 in amino acids: CASSHFIEGGRETQYF. CDR3 DNA: TGTGCCAGCAGCCACTTTATTGAGGGGGGGAGGGAGACCCAGTACTTC.

This clone was counted between two and nine times. This chain links TRBV10-3 with TRBJ1-6; unclear D gene. From germline, CDR1 is ENHRY and CDR2 SYGVKD. Trimming pared 6 bases from V and 7 bases from J, leaving 13 bases between. The CDR3 has 14 amino acids. The CDR3 is CAIRSEGTNSPLHF. Written as DNA, the CDR3 is TGTGCCATCAGGTCGGAGGGAACGAATTCACCCCTCCACTTT.

The chain combines TRBV6-6 with TRBJ2-3; perhaps TRBD1 as D (5 bases). Germline V gene data show CDR1 as MNHNY and CDR2 as SVGAGI (reference sequence). Trimming took 5 bases from V and 4 from J, leaving 10 bases between them. The CDR3 is made up of 13 amino acids. The chain's CDR3 is CASSRGFADTQYF. The CDR3 DNA sequence: TGTGCCAGCAGTAGGGGTTTTGCAGATACGCAGTATTTT.

The chain has TRBV28 and TRBJ1-2, with D maybe TRBD1 (6 bases). CDR3 length equals 14 residues. V lost 6 bases, J lost 2 bases, and 13 bases lay in between. The germline V gene encodes CDR1 MDHEN and CDR2 SYDVKM. CDR3 amino acids: CASSPGQLNYGYTF. The CDR3 DNA reads as TGTGCCAGCAGCCCTGGACAGCTGAACTATGGCTACACCTTC.

The chain links TRBV7-2 to TRBJ1-2; possible D gene TRBD1, 6 bases. Germline-derived CDR1 and CDR2 are SGHTA and FQGNSA. The CDR3 runs to 13 residues. The germline V and J ends were trimmed by 5 bases and 4 bases, with 11 bases remaining between them. CDR3 coding DNA: TGTGCCAGCAGCGCAGGGGTAGCCTATGGCTACACCTTC. This sequence encodes CASSAGVAYGYTF. The full variable domain, rest sourced from reference TRBV7-2 and TRBJ1-2, is GAGVSQSPSNKVTEKGKDVELRCDPISGHTALYWYRQSLGQGLEFLIYFQGNSAPDKSGLPSDRFSAERTGGSVSTLTIQRTQQEDSAVYLCASSAGVAYGYTFGSGTRLTVV.

This rearrangement joins TRBV19 to TRBJ1-3; 7 nucleotides line up with TRBD1. Germline loops: CDR1 LNHDA, CDR2 SQIVND (reference sequence). The CDR3 is 15 amino acids. J lost 3 bases, V lost 7 bases, and 9 bases had no gene match. DNA of the CDR3: TGTGCCAGTATCCCAACAGGGGTTTATGGAAACACCATATATTTT. Translating gives CASIPTGVYGNTIYF. The entire variable domain, with the rest obtained from reference TRBV19 and TRBJ1-3, is as follows: DGGITQSPKYLFRKEGQNVTLSCEQNLNHDAMYWYRQDPGQGLRLIYYSQIVNDFQKGDIAEGYSVSREKKESFPLTVTSAQKNPTAFYLCASIPTGVYGNTIYFGEGSWLTVV.

The gene calls are TRBV28 and TRBJ2-2, with TRBD1 matching 9 bases. From germline, CDR1 is MDHEN and CDR2 SYDVKM. CDR3 length equals 15 residues. Trimming at V came to 3 bases and at J to 7 bases, leaving 6 bases not matched to a gene. The CDR3 nucleotides read TGTGCCAGCAGTTTGTCACAGGGGGCCCACGGGGAGCTGTTTTTT. It codes for CASSLSQGAHGELFF.

This rearrangement joins TRBV27 to TRBJ1-4; TRBD1 agrees at 8 bases. V shed 6 bases, J shed 4 bases, and the junction held 13 bases outside the gene matches. The CDR3 runs to 17 residues. CDR1 is MNHEY and CDR2 is SMNVEV in the germline V gene (reference sequence). CDR3 residues: CASSGRAGGNINEKLFF. DNA for the CDR3: TGTGCCAGCAGCGGACGCGCAGGGGGCAATATTAATGAAAAACTGTTTTTT.

The chain joins TRBV7-3 to TRBJ2-7; 13 bases align to TRBD2. Trimming took 5 bases from V and 6 from J; bases not matched to a gene: 7. Per germline, CDR1 SGHTA and CDR2 FQGTGA. This CDR3 comprises 15 residues. CDR3 region: CASSPGLAGVPEQYF. The CDR3, as DNA: TGTGCCAGCAGCCCAGGACTAGCGGGAGTGCCCGAGCAGTACTTC.

The chain employs TRBV7-9 and TRBJ2-3; the D is unclear. Germline loops: CDR1 SEHNR, CDR2 FQNEAQ (reference sequence). The CDR3 spans 16 residues. The ends were cut back, 6 bases at V and 3 bases at J, with 19 bases in the middle. CDR3 coding DNA: TGTGCCAGCAGTCCAGCGTATTTTTCTAGGACAGATACGCAGTATTTT. It encodes CASSPAYFSRTDTQYF.

The chain has TRBV18 and TRBJ2-2, with 9 bases identical to TRBD2. The ends lost 1 base at V and 0 bases at J; junction bases unmatched: 6. The CDR3 runs to 18 residues. The germline V gene encodes CDR1 KGHSH and CDR2 LQKENI. The CDR3 nucleotides are TGTGCCAGCTCACCACTTCAGCGGACTAGCGCGAACACCGGGGAGCTGTTTTTT. Its translation is CASSPLQRTSANTGELFF.

This sequence joins TRBV21-1 and TRBJ1-1; the D call in the table, TRBD1, was not verified against the DNA. TRBV21-1 counts as a pseudogene. This CDR3 is built from 13 residues. The DNA for the CDR3 is TGTGCCAGCAGCGTACAGGGGAGAACTGAAGCTTTCTTT. It is translated as CASSVQGRTEAFF.

This clone was recorded once. The chain uses TRBV11-2 and TRBJ2-5; 11 positions match TRBD1. There are 16 residues in the CDR3. Trimming removed 5 bases from V and 4 bases from J; junction bases left unmatched: 9. CDR1 SGHAT and CDR2 FQNNGV come from the germline V gene. DNA of the CDR3: TGTGCCAGCAGCCAAAAAACCGGGACAGGGGGAGAGACCCAGTACTTC. Translated: CASSQKTGTGGETQYF.

This clone was seen a handful of times. The chain employs TRBV11-1 and TRBJ2-3; D is ambiguous. Germline assignment: CDR1 SGHAT and CDR2 FQDESV (reference sequence). The CDR3 has 13 amino acids. V gave up 3 bases and J gave up 4 bases, with 8 bases separating them. This chain's CDR3 is CASSFAGSDTQYF. DNA of the CDR3: TGTGCCAGCAGCTTCGCCGGGTCAGATACGCAGTATTTT.

This sequence joins TRBV7-9 and TRBJ2-7; TRBD1 is a possible D gene (5 bases). The CDR3 extends over 16 amino acids. Germline V CDR1 and CDR2: SEHNR, FQNEAQ (reference sequence). V lost 5 bases, J lost 3 bases, and 20 bases lay in between. This CDR3 reads CASSPRMGRIFYEQYF. The CDR3 DNA reads TGTGCCAGCAGCCCGAGAATGGGGCGAATCTTCTACGAGCAGTACTTC.

The CDR3 DNA reads as TGTGCCAGCAGCTGGGGGACTAGCGCTCTTGAAAAGCAGTACTTC. Translated: CASSWGTSALEKQYF. V usage is TRBV7-2 and J usage is TRBJ2-7, with 10 positions matching TRBD2. Germline-derived CDR1 and CDR2 are SGHTA and FQGNSA. Losses at the gene ends were 4 bases for V and 8 bases for J; bases not matched to a gene: 11. This CDR3 region has 15 residues.

This chain joins TRBV19 and TRBJ1-1, with 7 bases that match TRBD1. Looked up from germline, CDR1 is LNHDA and CDR2 is SQIVND (reference sequence). This CDR3 is built from 16 residues. V shed 4 bases, J shed 0 bases, and the junction held 8 bases outside the gene matches. The DNA for the CDR3 is TGTGCCAGTAGTACCCCGACAGGGAAAATGAACACTGAAGCTTTCTTT. This codes for CASSTPTGKMNTEAFF.

The CDR3 sequence: CATSLTSGRAPIAKGGTDTQYF. Here the CDR3 DNA reads TGTGCCACCAGCTTAACTAGCGGGAGGGCCCCAATCGCTAAGGGGGGCACAGATACGCAGTATTTT. The chain uses TRBV15 and TRBJ2-3; 13 nucleotides align to TRBD2. The CDR3 runs to 22 residues. In germline, CDR1 is LNHNV, CDR2 YYDKDF (reference sequence). The ends lost 5 bases at V and 1 base at J; junction bases unmatched: 21.

J is TRBJ2-6 and V is TRBV6-2 or TRBV6-3, with TRBD1 as a possible D gene (6 bases). CDR3 length: 22 amino acids. Germline CDR1 MNHEY, CDR2 SVGEGT. The germline V and J ends were trimmed by 7 bases and 0 bases, with 31 bases remaining between them. CDR3 sequence (DNA): TGTGCCAGCACCCCTCCTACTCCCCTTTTTGGGGGCTCGGGCTCTGGGGCCAACGTCCTGACTTTC. This gives the protein CASTPPTPLFGGSGSGANVLTF.

The CDR3 DNA reads as TGCGCCAGCAGCCAAGAAAGACAGGGGACGATAGGTGGCTACACCTTC. Protein: CASSQERQGTIGGYTF. The chain couples TRBV4-1 to TRBJ1-2; 8 nucleotides match TRBD1. Germline V gives CDR1 MGHRA, CDR2 YSYEKL. The junction had 10 bases not matched to a gene; V was cut back by 0 bases and J by 7 bases. There are 16 residues in the CDR3.

The chain links TRBV6-1 to TRBJ2-7, with a possible D match to TRBD1 (5 bases). CDR1 MNHNS and CDR2 SASEGT come from the germline V gene. The CDR3 consists of 11 residues. V was pared by 3 bases and J by 8 bases, with 8 bases between. The CDR3 here is CASSDRVQQYF. In nucleotides, the CDR3 is TGTGCCAGCAGTGACAGGGTCCAGCAGTACTTC.

The V and J genes are TRBV7-8 and TRBJ1-1; tentatively, D is TRBD1 (5 bases). CDR3 length equals 14 residues. CDR1 is SGHVS, CDR2 FQNEAQ, per germline. The ends were cut back, 2 bases at V and 12 bases at J, with 19 bases in the middle. Written as DNA, the CDR3 is TGTGCCAGCAGCTTATCTCAGGGAAAGGGTCAAACTTTCTTT. Residues: CASSLSQGKGQTFF.